Given below is one T cell receptor (beta chain) in context. Its antigen is unknown. Germline lookup yields CDR1 SGHRS and CDR2 YFSETQ. There are 15 residues in the CDR3. The V end was cut by 0 bases, the J end by 5 bases, with 11 bases between. The data stem from a study of OX40 agonist ivuxolimab in advanced cancers. Study conclusions and caveats: Among T cells, CD8+ cells averaged more expanded clones than CD4+ cells. Within 6 weeks, CD4+ and CD8+ blood T cells expanded clonally at 0.1 to 3.0 mg/kg.

The assay was immunoSEQ multiplex PCR, and TCRdb's table has in-frame clones only and misses some. Here the sample spans 90,000 or so clones, around 90% being singletons. It was autoimmune disease history or systemic immunosuppression that excluded patients. Sequenced material: CD4+ or CD8+ T cells sorted from blood, taken in a trial of the OX40 agonist ivuxolimab. This sequence originates from an adult with an advanced solid tumor such as melanoma, head and neck, liver or kidney cancer. The chain recombines TRBV5-1 with TRBJ2-2; D is undetermined. The CDR3 bases are TGCGCCAGCAGCTTGGAAGGGTTTGGGACCGGGGAGCTGTTTTTT. This encodes CASSLEGFGTGELFF.